Below are 32 T cell receptor beta chains sequenced from a single sample in a study of T cell repertoires in cytomegalovirus infection (dated by TCRdb to about 2019). The run used an Illumina HiSeq 1500. TCRdb took the public reads, trimmed them with fastp at Q25, ran MiXCR for clone calling and kept in-frame beta chains. For every CDR3 protein sequence, its rows merge into one entry that carries the most common genes and DNA. A total of about 130,000 distinct CDR3 sequences appear in this sample, approximately 9.2% of them only once. Clones ranked in the top ten supply about a tenth of the sample. Sequenced input: PBMCs. The receptors derive from a human donor in good health (CMV status not recorded). Some clones in this sample may be carry-over from other donors' samples.

This clonotype was seen many times. This chain uses TRBV7-2 with TRBJ1-4; no clear D gene. CDR1 and CDR2 from the germline V gene are SGHTA and FQGNSA. The V and J ends lost 5 bases and 7 bases respectively, with 14 bases between them. There are 14 residues in the CDR3. The CDR3 loop reads CASSQSGRSEKLFF. CDR3 coding DNA: TGTGCCAGCAGCCAAAGTGGGAGGAGTGAAAAACTGTTTTTT.

The sample holds many counts of this clonotype. This chain uses TRBV18 with TRBJ1-3; TRBD1 is a possible D gene (5 bases). Germline CDR1 and CDR2: KGHSH and LQKENI. The V and J ends lost 2 bases and 4 bases respectively, with 15 bases between them. This CDR3 comprises 16 residues. The CDR3 bases are TGTGCCAGCTCACCAGTTCAGCGGGGGACCGGAAACACCATATATTTT. This translates into CASSPVQRGTGNTIYF.

V is TRBV20-1 and J is TRBJ2-7; the D gene is possibly TRBD2 (5 bases). Germline values: CDR1 DFQATT, CDR2 SNEGSKA (reference sequence). CDR3 length: 14 residues. Trimming cost V 3 bases and J 3 bases, with 15 bases left between them. Here the CDR3 DNA reads TGCAGTGCTAGCCCCAACGGGAATCTCTACGAGCAGTACTTC. Protein sequence: CSASPNGNLYEQYF.

This chain joins TRBV29-1 and TRBJ1-1; 8 positions match TRBD1. The germline gives CDR1 SQVTM, CDR2 ANQGSEA. The V gene end was trimmed by 2 bases and the J gene end by 6 bases; junction bases not matched to a gene: 5. CDR3 size: 13 residues. The CDR3 loop is CSVETDREAEAFF. For the CDR3, the DNA is TGCAGCGTTGAAACGGACAGGGAAGCTGAAGCTTTCTTT.

The V call is TRBV5-1, the J call TRBJ2-5; a possible D gene is TRBD1 (5 bases). Germline loops: CDR1 SGHRS, CDR2 YFSETQ. The V end lost 0 bases, the J end lost 2 bases, and 14 bases lay between the germline ends. This CDR3 is 16 amino acids long. The CDR3 sequence is CASSLALMQGQETQYF. CDR3 DNA: TGCGCCAGCAGCTTGGCCCTGATGCAGGGACAAGAGACCCAGTACTTC.

The rearrangement uses TRBV9 and TRBJ2-3, with 14 bases aligning to TRBD2. This CDR3 contains 20 residues. V shed 4 bases, J shed 5 bases, and the junction held 18 bases outside the gene matches. Germline loops: CDR1 SGDLS, CDR2 YYNGEE. CDR3 coding DNA: TGTGCCAGCAGCCTTCAAACCCGGACTAGCGGGGGGACGGGGGGAGATACGCAGTATTTT. This sequence encodes CASSLQTRTSGGTGGDTQYF.

There are many counts of this clonotype. The rearrangement links TRBV7-2 to TRBJ1-2; no clear D. The CDR3 length is 13 residues. Germline V gives CDR1 SGHTA, CDR2 FQGNSA. V was clipped by 1 base and J by 8 bases, with 11 bases between them. The CDR3 DNA reads TGTGCCAGCAGCTTAGACAGCTTTACGGGCTACACCTTC. Protein product: CASSLDSFTGYTF.

At least ten counts were recorded for this clonotype. This chain joins TRBV4-1 and TRBJ2-2; D perhaps matches TRBD1 (6 bases). The CDR3 has 14 residues. CDR1 MGHRA and CDR2 YSYEKL come from the germline V gene. V lost 7 bases and J 0 bases, leaving 9 bases between the germline ends. Here the CDR3 reads CASTPGANTGELFF. DNA of the CDR3: TGCGCCAGCACTCCAGGGGCGAACACCGGGGAGCTGTTTTTT.

This clonotype appeared a few times. V usage is TRBV28 and J usage is TRBJ1-6; D is unclear. With 0 bases removed from V and 13 bases from J, the gap between germline ends came to 7 bases. This CDR3 region has 12 residues. Per the germline V gene, CDR1 is MDHEN and CDR2 is SYDVKM. CDR3 sequence: CASSLWAKPLHF. The CDR3 bases are TGTGCCAGCAGTTTATGGGCCAAGCCCCTCCACTTT.

This clonotype was observed a handful of times. The DNA for the CDR3 is TGCGCCAGCAGCTCCGGAGGAGCGGGGGGGCCCTCCTACAATGAGCAGTTCTTC. Its translation is CASSSGGAGGPSYNEQFF. The chain carries TRBV5-1 and TRBJ2-1; 10 bases map to TRBD2. Trimming took 3 bases from V and 0 from J; bases not matched to a gene: 9. CDR1 is SGHRS and CDR2 is YFSETQ in the germline V gene. This CDR3 spans 18 amino acids.

As regards this clonotype: The CDR3 does not end in the conserved phenylalanine or tryptophan, so this is likely a read error. The chain has TRBV16 and TRBJ2-7; 9 nucleotides match TRBD1. CDR3 length: 13 amino acids. Germline V gene sequence: CDR1 KGHSY, CDR2 FQNENV. Trimming at V came to 3 bases and at J to 4 bases, leaving 1 base not matched to a gene. CDR3 bases: TGTGCCAGCAGCCAGACAGGGGGGTACGAGCAGTACTAC. As protein: CASSQTGGYEQYY.

In DNA form, the CDR3 reads TGTGCCAGCAGTTTATATATGGCGGATGGCGAGACCCAGTACTTC. Its protein product is CASSLYMADGETQYF. The chain combines TRBV27 with TRBJ2-5; D unresolved. The CDR3 totals 15 residues. The V and J ends lost 1 base and 5 bases respectively, with 14 bases between them. Germline loops: CDR1 MNHEY, CDR2 SMNVEV (reference sequence).

This clonotype occurred many times. The chain has TRBV18 and TRBJ2-6, with TRBD1 matching over 8 bases. The germline gives CDR1 KGHSH, CDR2 LQKENI. The CDR3 length is 17 residues. With 0 bases clipped from V and 5 bases from J, the junction kept 6 bases outside the gene matches. Here the CDR3 reads CASSPPGQDLWANVLTF. The CDR3 coding sequence is TGTGCCAGCTCACCACCGGGACAGGATCTCTGGGCCAACGTCCTGACTTTC.

In its sample, this clonotype was seen many times. This chain connects TRBV7-2 to TRBJ2-7; the match to TRBD1 covers 9 bases. Trimming at V came to 5 bases and at J to 0 bases, leaving 5 bases not matched to a gene. Germline V lookup: CDR1 SGHTA, CDR2 FQGNSA. CDR3 size: 15 residues. Written as DNA, the CDR3 is TGTGCCAGCAGCCGAGGGACAGGGAGCTCCTACGAGCAGTACTTC. Translating gives CASSRGTGSSYEQYF.

The rearrangement links TRBV2 to TRBJ1-5; D may be TRBD1 (5 bases). The germline gives CDR1 SNHLY, CDR2 FYNNEI. This CDR3 is built from 14 residues. V was cut by 1 base and J by 6 bases, with 10 bases left in between. The CDR3 DNA follows: TGTGCCAGCAGTGAAGAAAAGGGGATTCAGCCCCAGCATTTT. Translating it yields CASSEEKGIQPQHF. The full variable domain, with the rest looked up from reference TRBV2 and TRBJ1-5, is EPEVTQTPSHQVTQMGQEVILRCVPISNHLYFYWYRQILGQKVEFLVSFYNNEISEKSEIFDDQFSVERPDGSNFTLKIRSTKLEDSAMYFCASSEEKGIQPQHFGDGTRLSIL.

This clonotype was seen many times. The chain is built from TRBV7-2 and TRBJ2-7, with TRBD2 matching 8 bases. Germline CDR1 reads SGHTA; CDR2 reads FQGNSA. The trim removed 5 bases at V and 4 bases at J, leaving 7 bases unmatched. The CDR3 totals 14 residues. The CDR3 DNA sequence: TGTGCCAGCAGCATCCGGGGGGGAGTATACGAGCAGTACTTC. Amino acid sequence: CASSIRGGVYEQYF.

This clonotype was seen at least ten times. The chain links TRBV5-1 to TRBJ2-1; 10 bases align to TRBD2. V lost 4 bases and J lost 4; bases outside the gene matches: 5. The V gene's germline CDR1 is SGHRS and CDR2 YFSETQ. CDR3 length equals 15 residues. CDR3 sequence: CASSNLAGEYNEQFF. DNA for the CDR3: TGCGCCAGCAGCAACCTAGCGGGGGAATACAATGAGCAGTTCTTC. The full variable domain, its missing parts supplied by reference TRBV5-1 and TRBJ2-1, is KAGVTQTPRYLIKTRGQQVTLSCSPISGHRSVSWYQQTPGQGLQFLFEYFSETQRNKGNFPGRFSGRQFSNSRSEMNVSTLELGDSALYLCASSNLAGEYNEQFFGPGTRLTVL.

There are many counts of this clonotype. The chain uses TRBV6-2 or TRBV6-3 and TRBJ2-5; TRBD1 agrees at 9 bases. Germline lookup yields CDR1 MNHEY and CDR2 SVGEGT. V lost 2 bases and J lost 4; bases outside the gene matches: 8. The CDR3 totals 16 residues. CDR3 protein: CASSYPTGGIRETQYF. The DNA of the CDR3 is TGTGCCAGCAGTTACCCGACAGGGGGAATTCGAGAGACCCAGTACTTC.

This clonotype has a handful of counts. The V call is TRBV11-2, the J call TRBJ1-3; 8 positions match TRBD1. V lost 0 bases to trimming and J lost 7 bases; unmatched junction nucleotides: 11. CDR1 and CDR2 from the germline V gene are SGHAT and FQNNGV. The CDR3 is 17 amino acids. CDR3 in DNA: TGTGCCAGCAGCTTAGATCCGCTCGGGACAGGATTTAACACCATATATTTT. This sequence encodes CASSLDPLGTGFNTIYF.

The chain links TRBV12-3 or TRBV12-4 to TRBJ1-1; weak D call: TRBD1 (6 bases). V shed 8 bases and J shed 0 bases, with 13 bases lying between them. There are 14 residues in the CDR3. The CDR3 DNA sequence: TGTGCCAGCGCATCACAGGGTTTGAACACTGAAGCTTTCTTT. It yields the protein CASASQGLNTEAFF.

This clonotype was observed many times. This chain connects TRBV7-8 to TRBJ1-2, with D uncertain. V was trimmed by 2 bases and J by 2 bases, leaving 9 bases between them. Germline values: CDR1 SGHVS, CDR2 FQNEAQ. This CDR3 is 14 amino acids long. Written as DNA, the CDR3 is TGTGCCAGCAGCTTACGTGAGGGAAACTATGGCTACACCTTC. Its protein is CASSLREGNYGYTF.

This clonotype occurred many times. The chain joins TRBV7-2 to TRBJ2-2; 9 bases line up with TRBD2. CDR3 length: 20 residues. Trimming cost V 0 bases and J 0 bases; bases outside gene matches: 11. In germline, CDR1 is SGHTA, CDR2 FQGNSA. This CDR3 reads CASSLAGVAGVFANTGELFF. CDR3 sequence (DNA): TGTGCCAGCAGCTTAGCGGGGGTAGCGGGGGTTTTCGCGAACACCGGGGAGCTGTTTTTT.

This clonotype has only a few counts. This CDR3 is CASSQTASTDYGYTF. CDR3 sequence (DNA): TGCGCCAGCAGCCAAACCGCCAGCACAGATTATGGCTACACCTTC. The chain recombines TRBV4-1 with TRBJ1-2; D is unresolved. This CDR3 is 15 amino acids long. CDR1 is MGHRA, CDR2 YSYEKL, per germline. With 2 bases removed from V and 5 bases from J, the gap between germline ends came to 15 bases.

This clonotype appeared many times. The chain has TRBV28 and TRBJ1-4, with 8 bases identical to TRBD1. Germline loops: CDR1 MDHEN, CDR2 SYDVKM. With V trimmed by 6 bases and J by 8 bases, 11 bases remained unmatched. The CDR3 is 15 amino acids. The CDR3 spells CASRKDRGIEEKLFF. The CDR3 DNA reads TGTGCCAGCAGAAAAGACAGGGGAATTGAGGAAAAACTGTTTTTT.

The V and J genes are TRBV20-1 and TRBJ1-5, with TRBD1 as a possible D gene (6 bases). CDR1 and CDR2 (germline): DFQATT, SNEGSKA (reference sequence). The CDR3 runs 12 residues. V lost 6 bases and J lost 2, with 8 bases in between. The chain's CDR3 is CSARQGNQPQHF. In DNA, the CDR3 is TGCAGTGCACGACAGGGCAATCAGCCCCAGCATTTT.

At least ten counts were recorded for this clonotype. This chain links TRBV2 with TRBJ2-3; tentatively, D is TRBD1 (6 bases). The CDR3 has 15 amino acids. The germline V gene has CDR1 SNHLY and CDR2 FYNNEI. V was clipped by 1 base and J by 4 bases, with 12 bases between them. Here the CDR3 reads CASSEGGAGADTQYF. CDR3 DNA: TGTGCCAGCAGTGAAGGAGGGGCAGGGGCAGATACGCAGTATTTT.

This chain joins TRBV28 and TRBJ1-3, with 9 positions matching TRBD1. In germline, CDR1 is MDHEN, CDR2 SYDVKM. The ends lost 6 bases at V and 0 bases at J; junction bases unmatched: 6. CDR3 size: 16 residues. The CDR3 coding sequence is TGTGCCAGCAGCAGCCCGACAGGGGGCTCTGGAAACACCATATATTTT. Translating it yields CASSSPTGGSGNTIYF.

There are many counts of this clonotype. The V call is TRBV6-5, the J call TRBJ1-1; tentatively, D is TRBD1 (5 bases). The V gene lost 4 bases and the J gene lost 2 bases, with 20 bases spanning the gap. The CDR3 totals 17 residues. CDR1 is MNHEY, CDR2 SVGAGI, per germline. CDR3 nucleotide sequence: TGTGCCAGCAGTTTATTGGCCGGGCAGGGCGGTAACACTGAAGCTTTCTTT. Its protein is CASSLLAGQGGNTEAFF.

In its sample, this clonotype was seen many times. The J gene is TRBJ2-3, the V gene TRBV7-2; tentatively, D is TRBD1 or TRBD2 (6 bases each). The CDR3 contains 16 residues. CDR1 SGHTA and CDR2 FQGNSA come from the germline V gene. Between the trimmed V and J ends, which lost 7 bases and 4 bases, there was a span of 21 bases. In nucleotides, the CDR3 is TGTGCCAGCACCCTTTTTATAGGGGGGCGGGCAGATACGCAGTATTTT. Encoded protein: CASTLFIGGRADTQYF.

CDR3 amino acids: CASSEVTGGTEAFF. CDR3 DNA: TGTGCCAGCAGTGAAGTGACAGGGGGGACTGAAGCTTTCTTT. V is TRBV2 and J is TRBJ1-1; 9 bases line up with TRBD1. The germline V gene has CDR1 SNHLY and CDR2 FYNNEI. V dropped 1 base and J dropped 5; count of bases not matched to a gene: 2. The CDR3 extends over 14 amino acids.

This clonotype was seen repeatedly, ten times or more. This chain joins TRBV28 and TRBJ1-2; D gene unclear. The CDR3 sequence is 14 residues long. Germline values: CDR1 MDHEN, CDR2 SYDVKM. The CDR3 coding sequence is TGTGGGACGGGAACAGCCTCTCTTCCTCGGAGCTACACCTTC. Its translation is CGTGTASLPRSYTF.

The V call is TRBV29-1, the J call TRBJ1-4, with 8 bases aligning to TRBD1. Germline values: CDR1 SQVTM, CDR2 ANQGSEA. This CDR3 is 14 amino acids long. V shed 7 bases and J 2 bases; nucleotides not matched to a gene: 6. CDR3 DNA: TGCAGCGGGGCGACAGGGGCGACTAATGAAAAACTGTTTTTT. This gives the protein CSGATGATNEKLFF.